These T cell receptor beta chains were read from a single sample in a study of OX40 agonist ivuxolimab in advanced cancers. Measured with immunoSEQ multiplex PCR; TCRdb has only the in-frame clones, and not every one. The sample records some 64,000 clones, about 90% being singletons. This specimen was CD4+ or CD8+ T cells sorted from blood, taken in a trial of the OX40 agonist ivuxolimab. All receptors derive from an adult with an advanced solid tumor such as melanoma, head and neck, liver or kidney cancer. CDR3s include the opening cysteine and the closing phenylalanine or tryptophan.

V gene	J gene	CDR3 protein
TRBV7-2	TRBJ2-2	CASSFPPGLAVTGELFF
TRBV9	TRBJ2-7	CASSAQDSYTYEQYF
TRBV10-3	TRBJ2-2	CAISGGTSFTGELFF
TRBV18	TRBJ1-3	CASSPPVWENTIYF
TRBV19	TRBJ2-1	CASSRTGGGNEQFF
TRBV9	TRBJ2-5	CASSPRGGVEETQYF
TRBV7-8	TRBJ1-1	CASSPQTGDTEAFF
TRBV19	TRBJ2-7	CASSIEVAVSYEQYF
TRBV5-4	TRBJ1-2	CASSLDSNYGYTF
TRBV6-5	TRBJ1-2	CASSYPQQGGFGYTF
TRBV6-5	TRBJ2-3	CASRLYYTQYF
TRBV5-5	TRBJ1-5	CASSNEEGAVYQPQHF
TRBV7-3	TRBJ2-2	CASSSEPGQGGGELFF
TRBV15	TRBJ1-3	CATSSEGLSGTIYF
TRBV9	TRBJ1-1	CASSRGNRDSTEAFF
TRBV5-4	TRBJ1-2	CASSLGRDNYGYTF
TRBV11-1	TRBJ1-1	CASNLGPGTGKNTEAFF
TRBV7-2	TRBJ1-5	CASSLSTGESNQPQHF
TRBV4-1	TRBJ1-5	CASSQEGQGSQPQHF
TRBV6-7	TRBJ1-5	CASSSTSSNQPQHF
TRBV5-4	TRBJ1-1	CASSSQFRQLSSTEAFF
TRBV25-1	TRBJ1-1	CASSQGSQQAFF
TRBV5-8	TRBJ1-5	CASSFGDRGDNQPQHF
TRBV7-2	TRBJ2-3	CASSPQRGVTDTQYF
TRBV9	TRBJ2-6	CASSVDGQGATNVLTF
TRBV6-5	TRBJ1-1	CASSGRDSREAFF